This T cell receptor beta chain was recorded in a study of control samples from healthy donors and cancer patients. Here immunoSEQ multiplex PCR was the method, and the copy in TCRdb shows in-frame clones only, minus some. This sample's table reports some 190,000 clones. Germline V gene data show CDR1 as LGHNA and CDR2 as YSLEER. This CDR3 has 15 amino acids. V lost 9 bases, J lost 0 bases, and 6 bases stayed unmatched. Sequencing used blood. The source of this sequence is a woman under 40 in good health. V usage is TRBV4-3 and J usage is TRBJ2-7; 12 nucleotides match TRBD2. The CDR3 spells CASSPGLAGSYEQYF. DNA for the CDR3: TGCGCCAGTAGTCCGGGACTAGCGGGCTCCTACGAGCAGTACTTC.